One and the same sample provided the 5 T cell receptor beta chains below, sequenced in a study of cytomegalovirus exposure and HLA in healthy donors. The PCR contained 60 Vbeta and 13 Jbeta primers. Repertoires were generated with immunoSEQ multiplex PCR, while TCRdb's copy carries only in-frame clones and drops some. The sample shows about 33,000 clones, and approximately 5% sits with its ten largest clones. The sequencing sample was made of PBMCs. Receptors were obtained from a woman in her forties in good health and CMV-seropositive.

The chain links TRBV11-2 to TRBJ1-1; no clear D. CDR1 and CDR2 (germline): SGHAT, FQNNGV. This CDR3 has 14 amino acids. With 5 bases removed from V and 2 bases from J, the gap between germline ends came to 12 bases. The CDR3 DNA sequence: TGTGCCAGCAGCCTACAGCATACTAACACTGAAGCTTTCTTT. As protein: CASSLQHTNTEAFF.

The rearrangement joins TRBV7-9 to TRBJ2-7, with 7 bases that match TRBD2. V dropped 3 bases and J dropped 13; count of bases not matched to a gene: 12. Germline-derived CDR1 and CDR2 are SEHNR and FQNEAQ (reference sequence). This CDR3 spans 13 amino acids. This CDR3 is CASSFGGEPGLYF. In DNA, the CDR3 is TGTGCCAGCAGCTTTGGGGGGGAACCAGGGCTTTACTTC.

CDR3 sequence reads: CASSLTGRVANEQFF. CDR3 bases: TGTGCCAGCAGCTTAACCGGGAGGGTTGCCAATGAGCAGTTCTTC. The rearrangement links TRBV7-6 to TRBJ2-1; TRBD2 aligns across 8 bases. V dropped 2 bases and J dropped 6; count of bases not matched to a gene: 6. This CDR3 has 15 residues. Germline loops: CDR1 SGHVS, CDR2 FNYEAQ. The full variable domain, its missing parts supplied by reference TRBV7-6 and TRBJ2-1, is GAGVSQSPRYKVTKRGQDVALRCDPISGHVSLYWYRQALGQGPEFLTYFNYEAQQDKSGLPNDRFSAERPEGSISTLTIQRTEQRDSAMYRCASSLTGRVANEQFFGPGTRLTVL.

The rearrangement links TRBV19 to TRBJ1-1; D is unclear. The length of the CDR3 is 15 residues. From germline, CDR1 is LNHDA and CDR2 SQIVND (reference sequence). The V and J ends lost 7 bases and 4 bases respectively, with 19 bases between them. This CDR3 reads CASTKPQTPGTEAFF. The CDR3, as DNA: TGTGCCAGTACTAAACCCCAAACCCCTGGCACTGAAGCTTTCTTT.

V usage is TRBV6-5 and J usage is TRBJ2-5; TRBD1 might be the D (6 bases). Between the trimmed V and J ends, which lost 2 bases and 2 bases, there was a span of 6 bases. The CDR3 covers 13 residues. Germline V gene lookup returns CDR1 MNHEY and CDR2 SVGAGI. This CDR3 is CASSYGTQETQYF. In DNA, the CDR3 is TGTGCCAGCAGTTACGGGACACAAGAGACCCAGTACTTC.